The subject of this entry is one TCR beta chain. Antigen: not known. Germline-derived CDR1 and CDR2 are SSHAT and FNYEAQ (reference sequence). V was shortened by 1 base and J by 6 bases, with 10 bases between the two germline ends. The CDR3 sequence is 14 residues long. The data were obtained in a study of T cell therapy after organ transplantation. General observations from the study: Effects of concurrent antirejection and antiviral medications were not evaluable. Endogenous clonotypes not in therapy products appeared after therapy alongside transferred ones.

TCRdb keeps only in-frame clones here, not all; method: immunoSEQ multiplex PCR. The table lists some 48,000 clones, 94% of them singletons, with over 2.5% in the top ten. The TCR originated in a human patient who had received a solid organ transplant and had CMV disease. Sequences were derived from CD8+ T cells from blood, sampled before autologous CMV-specific T cell therapy. The chain uses TRBV7-7 and TRBJ2-1; TRBD2 is a possible D gene (6 bases). CDR3 sequence (DNA): TGTGCCAGCAGCTTAGTTCAGGGAGGCAATGAGCAGTTCTTC. It encodes CASSLVQGGNEQFF.